The 21 T cell receptor beta chains reported below all come from one sample, sequenced in a study of blood T cell repertoires in COVID-19. Generated by immunoSEQ multiplex PCR, the TCRdb table keeps only in-frame clones and is missing some. The sample has about 220,000 clones, roughly 84% seen once. The sequencing sample was made of peripheral blood. The receptors derive from a woman of 80 years or more with acute or convalescent COVID-19.

The V call is TRBV27, the J call TRBJ1-4; D uncertain. The CDR3 covers 15 residues. The V gene lost 7 bases and the J gene lost 7 bases, with 19 bases spanning the gap. The germline V gene has CDR1 MNHEY and CDR2 SMNVEV (reference sequence). The CDR3 DNA sequence: TGTGCCAGCAAACTCAACCGGTTGGGAGGTGAAAAACTGTTTTTT. It translates to CASKLNRLGGEKLFF.

The chain links TRBV5-1 to TRBJ2-5; 7 bases line up with TRBD2. The CDR3 covers 15 residues. Germline CDR1 reads SGHRS; CDR2 reads YFSETQ. The junction had 7 bases not matched to a gene; V was cut back by 4 bases and J by 1 base. Here the CDR3 reads CASSNPAGSQETQYF. CDR3 in DNA: TGCGCCAGCAGCAACCCAGCGGGGTCCCAAGAGACCCAGTACTTC.

DNA of the CDR3: TGTGCCAGTGGCCTCCTTCGGGGGAGGAATTCACCCCTCCACTTT. It translates to CASGLLRGRNSPLHF. The rearrangement joins TRBV19 to TRBJ1-6; D is perhaps TRBD1 (5 bases). Deletions cut 8 bases from V and 7 bases from J, with 18 bases between. CDR1 is LNHDA, CDR2 SQIVND, per germline (reference sequence). CDR3 length: 15 residues.

The chain links TRBV7-2 to TRBJ2-7; 7 bases are a match to TRBD2. This CDR3 region has 14 residues. Germline V gene sequence: CDR1 SGHTA, CDR2 FQGNSA. Trimming at V came to 5 bases and at J to 1 base, leaving 5 bases not matched to a gene. CDR3 residues: CASSISSGSYEQYF. In DNA form, the CDR3 reads TGTGCCAGCAGCATCTCTAGCGGTTCCTACGAGCAGTACTTC.

V and J are TRBV29-1 and TRBJ2-7; D gene ambiguous. Germline lookup yields CDR1 SQVTM and CDR2 ANQGSEA. Trimming left V 4 bases short and J 0 bases short, with 7 bases between. This CDR3 region has 12 residues. In nucleotides, the CDR3 is TGCAGCGTTGGATGGAGCTCCTACGAGCAGTACTTC. Translation: CSVGWSSYEQYF.

The genes are TRBV10-3 and TRBJ1-4; D might be TRBD1 (6 bases). The V gene lost 3 bases and the J gene lost 1 base, with 6 bases spanning the gap. This CDR3 region has 14 residues. Germline V CDR1 and CDR2: ENHRY, SYGVKD. CDR3 DNA sequence: TGTGCCATCAGTGAACAGGGAACTAATGAAAAACTGTTTTTT. Residues: CAISEQGTNEKLFF.

The chain recombines TRBV20-1 with TRBJ1-6; perhaps TRBD1 as D (5 bases). The germline V and J ends were trimmed by 3 bases and 8 bases, with 17 bases remaining between them. CDR1 and CDR2 from the germline V gene are DFQATT and SNEGSKA (reference sequence). The CDR3 extends over 15 amino acids. The CDR3 DNA sequence: TGCAGTGCTAGTCTTGGTGGTCAGGGCGATTCACCCCTCCACTTT. It is translated as CSASLGGQGDSPLHF.

This rearrangement joins TRBV28 to TRBJ1-6; D possibly corresponds to TRBD1 (5 bases). CDR1 MDHEN and CDR2 SYDVKM come from the germline V gene. The CDR3 length is 14 residues. V lost 10 bases and J 4 bases, leaving 14 bases between the germline ends. The CDR3 DNA reads TGTGCCACCAGGTCGGGGGTTTATAATTCACCCCTCCACTTT. It specifies CATRSGVYNSPLHF.

The J gene is TRBJ2-3, the V gene TRBV4-2; TRBD2 is a possible D gene (6 bases). The V end was cut by 0 bases, the J end by 8 bases, with 12 bases between. Per germline, CDR1 LGHNA and CDR2 YNFKEQ. The CDR3 spans 14 residues. CDR3: CASSQEGGEGTQYF. CDR3 in DNA: TGTGCCAGCAGCCAAGAAGGCGGGGAAGGTACGCAGTATTTT.

In its sample, this clone was seen once. The CDR3 DNA reads TGTGCCAGCAGCTTAGTAAATGAGCAGTTCTTC. Translation: CASSLVNEQFF. This rearrangement joins TRBV11-3 to TRBJ2-1; D not resolved. Germline CDR1 SGHNT, CDR2 YENEEA. The CDR3 consists of 11 residues. V lost 1 base to trimming and J lost 7 bases, with 2 bases between them.

The genes are TRBV28 and TRBJ1-2; D not certain. Between the trimmed V and J ends, which lost 1 base and 5 bases, there was a span of 11 bases. This CDR3 has 14 amino acids. The germline gives CDR1 MDHEN, CDR2 SYDVKM. CDR3 sequence: CASSLSEPTYGYTF. The CDR3 DNA follows: TGTGCCAGCAGTTTATCCGAACCGACATATGGCTACACCTTC.

This clone showed up just once. CDR3 DNA sequence: TGTGCTACCTCTCTCAGGGGATTGGGAGAGACCCAGTACTTC. Amino acids: CATSLRGLGETQYF. The chain links TRBV12-5 to TRBJ2-5; possible D gene TRBD1, 6 bases. Trimming removed 10 bases at V and 4 bases at J, with 19 bases between. The CDR3 loop spans 14 amino acids. The V gene's germline CDR1 is LGHNT and CDR2 FRNRAP.

The chain employs TRBV11-2 and TRBJ2-7, with D unclear. V dropped 4 bases and J dropped 2 bases, with 6 bases sitting between them. The CDR3 is made up of 12 amino acids. Germline V gene data show CDR1 as SGHAT and CDR2 as FQNNGV. This CDR3 reads CASSSSTYEQYF. CDR3 in DNA: TGTGCCAGCAGCTCGTCTACCTACGAGCAGTACTTC.

The CDR3 nucleotides are TGTGCCAGCAGCCTAACCGGGACAGCCTATGGCTACACCTTC. This gives the protein CASSLTGTAYGYTF. The V and J genes are TRBV9 and TRBJ1-2; 7 nucleotides align to TRBD1. This CDR3 is built from 14 residues. Germline V gene lookup returns CDR1 SGDLS and CDR2 YYNGEE. The J segment lost 4 bases and the V segment lost 4 bases, leaving 7 bases of the junction unmatched.

The chain links TRBV24-1 to TRBJ2-2, with 10 positions matching TRBD1. This CDR3 is built from 17 residues. V was clipped by 3 bases and J by 6 bases; unmatched bases: 9. Germline CDR1 and CDR2: KGHDR and SFDVKD. In nucleotides, the CDR3 is TGTGCCACCAGTGATCCCCCGGGACAGGGGACGGCCGGGGAGCTGTTTTTT. Translating it yields CATSDPPGQGTAGELFF.

This clone has only one observation. V usage is TRBV28 and J usage is TRBJ1-2; TRBD1 is a possible D gene (5 bases). The germline gives CDR1 MDHEN, CDR2 SYDVKM. V lost 3 bases and J 6 bases, leaving 8 bases between the germline ends. The CDR3 runs to 12 residues. The CDR3, as DNA: TGTGCCAGCAGTTTGGTAGGGGATGGCTACACCTTC. Translating gives CASSLVGDGYTF.

This chain joins TRBV3-1 (or the pseudogene TRBV3-2) and TRBJ1-1; 7 nucleotides match TRBD1. V lost 7 bases, J lost 4 bases, and 6 bases stayed unmatched. In germline, CDR1 is LGHDT, CDR2 YNNKEL (reference sequence). The CDR3 spans 13 residues. The CDR3 region has the DNA TGTGCCAGCAACCAGGGGGGTGGCACTGAAGCTTTCTTT. Amino acids: CASNQGGGTEAFF.

V and J are TRBV3-1 (or the pseudogene TRBV3-2) and TRBJ1-1, with D perhaps matching TRBD1 (5 bases). CDR1 is LGHDT, CDR2 YNNKEL, per germline (reference sequence). This CDR3 has 14 residues. V lost 1 base, J lost 5 bases, and 11 bases lay in between. CDR3 in DNA: TGTGCCAGCAGCCAAGGCCAGGGAAGGACTGAAGCTTTCTTT. Translation: CASSQGQGRTEAFF.

The chain is built from TRBV12-3 or TRBV12-4 and TRBJ2-1, with 7 bases identical to TRBD1. The CDR3 is 12 residues long. V shed 8 bases and J 12 bases; nucleotides not matched to a gene: 10. DNA of the CDR3: TGTGCCAGCCAGGGACAGCCCAACGGGCAGTTCTTC. It specifies CASQGQPNGQFF.

The chain joins TRBV10-3 to TRBJ1-1, with 8 bases fitting TRBD1. CDR1 is ENHRY and CDR2 is SYGVKD in the germline V gene. The ends lost 6 bases at V and 1 base at J; junction bases unmatched: 7. The CDR3 length is 15 residues. The CDR3: CAIRQGARGNTEAFF. CDR3 nucleotide sequence: TGTGCCATCAGGCAGGGGGCAAGAGGGAACACTGAAGCTTTCTTT.

The chain employs TRBV10-3 and TRBJ1-5; 9 bases agree with TRBD1. This CDR3 has 14 amino acids. From germline, CDR1 is ENHRY and CDR2 SYGVKD. Trimming removed 8 bases from V and 0 bases from J; junction bases left unmatched: 2. CDR3 loop: CAIGDRDSNQPQHF. DNA for the CDR3: TGTGCCATCGGGGACAGGGATAGCAATCAGCCCCAGCATTTT.